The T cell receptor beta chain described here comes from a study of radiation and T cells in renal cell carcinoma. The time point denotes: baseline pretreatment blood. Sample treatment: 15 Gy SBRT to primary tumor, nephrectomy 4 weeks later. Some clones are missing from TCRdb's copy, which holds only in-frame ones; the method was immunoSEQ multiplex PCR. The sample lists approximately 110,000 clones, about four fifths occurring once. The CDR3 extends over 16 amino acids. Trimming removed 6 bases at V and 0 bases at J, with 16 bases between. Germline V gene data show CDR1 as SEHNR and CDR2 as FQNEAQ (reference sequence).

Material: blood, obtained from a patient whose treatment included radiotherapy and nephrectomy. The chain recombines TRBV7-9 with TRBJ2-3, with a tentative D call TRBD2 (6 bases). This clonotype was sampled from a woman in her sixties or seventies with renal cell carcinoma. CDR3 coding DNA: TGTGCCAGCAGTTCAGCCCGGACTACTAGCACAGATACGCAGTATTTT. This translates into CASSSARTTSTDTQYF.